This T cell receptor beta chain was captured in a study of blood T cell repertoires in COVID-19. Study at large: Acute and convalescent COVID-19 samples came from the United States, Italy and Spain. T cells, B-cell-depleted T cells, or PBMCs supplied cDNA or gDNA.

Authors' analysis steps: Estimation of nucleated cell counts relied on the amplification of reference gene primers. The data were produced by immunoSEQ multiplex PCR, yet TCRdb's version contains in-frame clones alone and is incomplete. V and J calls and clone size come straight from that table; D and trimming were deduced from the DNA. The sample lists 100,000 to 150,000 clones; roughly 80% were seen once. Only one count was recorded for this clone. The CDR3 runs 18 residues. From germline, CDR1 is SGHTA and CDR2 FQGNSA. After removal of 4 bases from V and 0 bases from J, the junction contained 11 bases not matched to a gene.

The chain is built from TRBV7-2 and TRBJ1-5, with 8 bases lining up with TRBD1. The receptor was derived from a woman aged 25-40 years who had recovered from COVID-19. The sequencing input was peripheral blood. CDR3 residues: CASSSPGQATYSNQPQHF. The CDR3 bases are TGTGCCAGCAGCTCCCCGGGACAGGCGACCTATAGCAATCAGCCCCAGCATTTT.